The 30 T cell receptor beta chains listed next were all sequenced from one sample in a study of blood T cell repertoires in COVID-19. Here immunoSEQ multiplex PCR was the method, and the copy in TCRdb shows in-frame clones only, minus some. The table has some 220,000 clones, approximately 78% seen once. What was sequenced was peripheral blood. Source of these receptors: a woman in her 70s with COVID-19, enrolled during active disease.

J is TRBJ2-2 and V is TRBV18; 8 bases match TRBD1. This CDR3 spans 17 amino acids. Per the germline V gene, CDR1 is KGHSH and CDR2 is LQKENI. After removal of 2 bases from V and 4 bases from J, the junction contained 9 bases not matched to a gene. The CDR3 DNA reads TGTGCCAGCTCACCAAAAATGGCAGGGGGCATCACCGGGGAGCTGTTTTTT. It specifies CASSPKMAGGITGELFF. Full variable domain (remainder filled in from reference TRBV18 and TRBJ2-2): NAGVMQNPRHLVRRRGQEARLRCSPMKGHSHVYWYRQLPEEGLKFMVYLQKENIIDESGMPKERFSAEFPKEGPSILRIQQVVRGDSAAYFCASSPKMAGGITGELFFGEGSRLTVL.

This clone was picked up one time. The V call is TRBV20-1, the J call TRBJ1-2, with TRBD1 as a possible D gene (5 bases). Germline CDR1 and CDR2: DFQATT and SNEGSKA (reference sequence). This CDR3 is 13 amino acids long. Trimming took 3 bases from V and 5 from J, leaving 13 bases between them. The CDR3 bases are TGCAGTGCTAGTAAATCCGGGGGGTATGGCTACACCTTC. Translating gives CSASKSGGYGYTF.

As for this clone: At one boundary the junction diverges from the germline segment, which might be a read error. The rearrangement joins TRBV12-3 or TRBV12-4 to TRBJ2-7; the D is unclear. The length of the CDR3 is 13 residues. In DNA form, the CDR3 reads TGTGCCAGCAGTTTAGGAGGCAGCTTCACTCTCAATTTC. Residues: CASSLGGSFTLNF.

The J gene is TRBJ1-1, the V gene TRBV2; 8 nucleotides match TRBD1. Trimming at V came to 4 bases and at J to 1 base, leaving 5 bases not matched to a gene. CDR3 length: 15 residues. Per the germline V gene, CDR1 is SNHLY and CDR2 is FYNNEI. The CDR3 here is CASSGQGAKNTEAFF. The CDR3 bases are TGTGCCAGCAGTGGTCAGGGGGCAAAGAACACTGAAGCTTTCTTT. Full variable domain (missing parts from reference TRBV2 and TRBJ1-1): EPEVTQTPSHQVTQMGQEVILRCVPISNHLYFYWYRQILGQKVEFLVSFYNNEISEKSEIFDDQFSVERPDGSNFTLKIRSTKLEDSAMYFCASSGQGAKNTEAFFGQGTRLTVV.

The chain recombines TRBV28 with TRBJ1-3, with 8 bases that match TRBD1. V trimming: 4 bases; J trimming: 1 base; junction bases outside the gene matches: 3. Germline CDR1 is MDHEN and CDR2 is SYDVKM. This CDR3 is built from 15 residues. CDR3 DNA: TGTGCCAGCAGTTCTCAGGGGGCTTCTGGAAACACCATATATTTT. This sequence encodes CASSSQGASGNTIYF.

The genes are TRBV9 and TRBJ1-5; D is undetermined. The CDR3 spans 15 residues. Trimming pared 4 bases from V and 0 bases from J, leaving 11 bases between. Germline loops: CDR1 SGDLS, CDR2 YYNGEE. Written as DNA, the CDR3 is TGTGCCAGCAGCTCCGGGGAGTCTAGCAATCAGCCCCAGCATTTT. Its translation: CASSSGESSNQPQHF.

The chain uses TRBV14 and TRBJ2-3; D is ambiguous. The CDR3 sequence is 14 residues long. The V end lost 4 bases, the J end lost 6 bases, and 14 bases lay between the germline ends. Per the germline V gene, CDR1 is SGHDN and CDR2 is FVKESK. This CDR3 reads CASSLFGTTDTQYF. As DNA, the CDR3 is TGTGCCAGCAGCCTGTTTGGCACTACCGATACGCAGTATTTT.

The gene calls are TRBV5-4 and TRBJ2-5; 10 positions agree with TRBD2. In germline, CDR1 is SGHNT, CDR2 YYREEE (reference sequence). V dropped 3 bases and J dropped 4; count of bases not matched to a gene: 9. CDR3 length equals 16 residues. Here the CDR3 DNA reads TGTGCCAGCAGCTCCGCTACCGGGACTAGCGCAGAGACCCAGTACTTC. Residues: CASSSATGTSAETQYF.

The gene calls are TRBV7-3 and TRBJ1-2; D gene unclear. The V and J ends lost 8 bases and 0 bases respectively, with 7 bases between them. This CDR3 is built from 12 residues. Germline-derived CDR1 and CDR2 are SGHTA and FQGTGA. The CDR3 protein is CASGAANYGYTF. The CDR3 bases are TGTGCCAGCGGTGCGGCTAACTATGGCTACACCTTC.

V is TRBV29-1 and J is TRBJ1-2; no reliable D call. Germline CDR1 reads SQVTM; CDR2 reads ANQGSEA. V was shortened by 4 bases and J by 6 bases, with 18 bases between the two germline ends. The CDR3 extends over 14 amino acids. CDR3 residues: CSVGNVRSPHGYTF. The CDR3 DNA reads as TGCAGCGTTGGTAATGTCAGGTCCCCCCATGGCTACACCTTC.

The CDR3, as DNA: TGTGCCAGTAGTATCTATAGTGCGGGAGGAGCCGTCTACAATGAGCAGTTCTTC. Translating gives CASSIYSAGGAVYNEQFF. This chain uses TRBV19 with TRBJ2-1; 8 bases match TRBD2. Germline CDR1 and CDR2: LNHDA and SQIVND (reference sequence). The CDR3 spans 18 residues. With 3 bases clipped from V and 3 bases from J, the junction kept 13 bases outside the gene matches.

CDR3 DNA sequence: TGCAGCGTTGAAGATCAGCGCTCTCTTGAGCAGTTCTTC. It encodes CSVEDQRSLEQFF. The gene calls are TRBV29-1 and TRBJ2-1; no definite D call. Germline V gene data show CDR1 as SQVTM and CDR2 as ANQGSEA. The V gene lost 0 bases and the J gene lost 9 bases, with 12 bases spanning the gap. This CDR3 spans 13 amino acids.

This clone has a handful of counts. V usage is TRBV30 and J usage is TRBJ2-7, with 10 bases that match TRBD1. Germline CDR1 is GTSNPN and CDR2 is SVGIG (reference sequence). V gave up 1 base and J gave up 0 bases; unmatched junction bases: 6. This CDR3 spans 16 amino acids. The CDR3: CAWSGGGQGDSYEQYF. The CDR3 nucleotides are TGTGCCTGGAGTGGAGGTGGACAGGGGGACTCCTACGAGCAGTACTTC.

The chain recombines TRBV28 with TRBJ2-2, with 7 bases identical to TRBD1. The CDR3 length is 16 residues. V trimming: 4 bases; J trimming: 3 bases; junction bases outside the gene matches: 8. Per germline, CDR1 MDHEN and CDR2 SYDVKM. This CDR3 reads CASSSTGQGDTGELFF. The CDR3 DNA is TGTGCCAGCAGTTCAACCGGTCAGGGGGACACCGGGGAGCTGTTTTTT.

V is TRBV27 and J is TRBJ2-2; D uncertain. V lost 0 bases and J lost 7, with 3 bases in between. The CDR3 length is 12 residues. Germline CDR1 MNHEY, CDR2 SMNVEV (reference sequence). The CDR3 loop is CASSLSSGELFF. CDR3 coding DNA: TGTGCCAGCAGTTTATCTAGCGGGGAGCTGTTTTTT.

This clone was found a few times. The chain uses TRBV3-1 (or the pseudogene TRBV3-2) and TRBJ1-1; 10 bases line up with TRBD1. Germline V gene sequence: CDR1 LGHDT, CDR2 YNNKEL (reference sequence). The CDR3 is 16 amino acids. The V segment lost 0 bases and the J segment 4 bases; nucleotides outside the gene matches: 5. The CDR3: CASSQERGTGATEAFF. The CDR3 nucleotides read TGTGCCAGCAGCCAAGAACGGGGGACAGGGGCCACTGAAGCTTTCTTT.

The chain recombines TRBV6-4 with TRBJ2-1; the match to TRBD2 covers 9 bases. In germline, CDR1 is MRHNA, CDR2 SNTAGT. The CDR3 extends over 15 amino acids. The CDR3 DNA is TGTCGGCAGCAACTGACTAGCGGCAGATACAATGAGCAGTTCTTC. Its translation: CRQQLTSGRYNEQFF.

This chain joins TRBV2 and TRBJ1-4; maybe TRBD1 (5 bases). From germline, CDR1 is SNHLY and CDR2 FYNNEI. There are 16 residues in the CDR3. Trimming took 0 bases from V and 7 from J, leaving 15 bases between them. CDR3 in amino acids: CASSEATTAWSEKLFF. The CDR3 DNA is TGTGCCAGCAGTGAAGCGACGACAGCCTGGTCTGAAAAACTGTTTTTT.

V and J are TRBV20-1 and TRBJ2-1; 9 nucleotides agree with TRBD2. Trimming removed 3 bases from V and 3 bases from J; junction bases left unmatched: 3. There are 14 residues in the CDR3. The germline V gene has CDR1 DFQATT and CDR2 SNEGSKA (reference sequence). The CDR3 loop reads CSASKAGGYNEQFF. The CDR3 DNA reads as TGCAGTGCTAGTAAAGCGGGAGGCTACAATGAGCAGTTCTTC.

The V call is TRBV25-1, the J call TRBJ1-2; possibly TRBD1 for D (6 bases). The V end lost 2 bases, the J end lost 7 bases, and 8 bases lay between the germline ends. Germline-derived CDR1 and CDR2 are MGHDK and SYGVNS. This CDR3 has 12 amino acids. This CDR3 is CASSEGQIGYTF. The CDR3 nucleotides are TGTGCCAGCAGTGAAGGACAGATTGGCTACACCTTC.

The chain couples TRBV5-1 to TRBJ2-3; 7 positions match TRBD1. The germline gives CDR1 SGHRS, CDR2 YFSETQ. The length of the CDR3 is 15 residues. The trim removed 6 bases at V and 2 bases at J, leaving 9 bases unmatched. The CDR3 loop is CASTSMGQPTDTQYF. The CDR3 bases are TGCGCCAGCACCTCCATGGGACAGCCCACAGATACGCAGTATTTT.

The chain combines TRBV30 with TRBJ1-5; 7 bases fit TRBD1. V lost 0 bases, J lost 5 bases, and 1 base stayed unmatched. Per the germline V gene, CDR1 is GTSNPN and CDR2 is SVGIG (reference sequence). The CDR3 has 13 amino acids. For the CDR3, the DNA is TGTGCCTGGAGTGTCCAGGGGGATCAGCCCCAGCATTTT. It specifies CAWSVQGDQPQHF. Combining the CDR3 with reference TRBV30 and TRBJ1-5 gives the whole variable domain SQTIHQWPATLVQPVGSPLSLECTVEGTSNPNLYWYRQAAGRGLQLLFYSVGIGQISSEVPQNLSASRPQDRQFILSSKKLLLSDSGFYLCAWSVQGDQPQHFGDGTRLSIL.

The V call is TRBV5-1, the J call TRBJ2-7, with a possible D match to TRBD2 (6 bases). The CDR3 sequence is 16 residues long. Germline CDR1 is SGHRS and CDR2 is YFSETQ. V gave up 0 bases and J gave up 0 bases, with 13 bases separating them. The CDR3 region has the DNA TGCGCCAGCAGCTTGGGGGGAGGCGGCCCCTCCTACGAGCAGTACTTC. It specifies CASSLGGGGPSYEQYF. The full variable domain, its missing parts supplied by reference TRBV5-1 and TRBJ2-7, is KAGVTQTPRYLIKTRGQQVTLSCSPISGHRSVSWYQQTPGQGLQFLFEYFSETQRNKGNFPGRFSGRQFSNSRSEMNVSTLELGDSALYLCASSLGGGGPSYEQYFGPGTRLTVT.

The chain carries TRBV4-1 and TRBJ1-2; unclear D gene. Trimming took off 4 bases at V and 4 bases at J, with 13 bases between the two ends. The CDR3 loop spans 14 amino acids. Per germline, CDR1 MGHRA and CDR2 YSYEKL. The CDR3 sequence: CASSPPDTRYGYTF. Written as DNA, the CDR3 is TGCGCCAGCAGCCCCCCCGACACCCGCTATGGCTACACCTTC.

This chain joins TRBV28 and TRBJ1-2; D is undetermined. There are 15 residues in the CDR3. The V gene lost 2 bases and the J gene lost 4 bases, with 14 bases spanning the gap. Germline-derived CDR1 and CDR2 are MDHEN and SYDVKM. CDR3 nucleotide sequence: TGTGCCAGCAGTTTAGCGGGGAGTCCCCTCTATGGCTACACCTTC. Translated, it gives CASSLAGSPLYGYTF.

This chain uses TRBV10-3 with TRBJ2-1; 9 nucleotides line up with TRBD2. With V trimmed by 3 bases and J by 0 bases, 6 bases remained unmatched. CDR3 length: 17 amino acids. CDR1 is ENHRY, CDR2 SYGVKD, per germline. The CDR3 region has the DNA TGTGCCATCAGTGATCCGGGAGCGGGGGGCTCCTACAATGAGCAGTTCTTC. Translating gives CAISDPGAGGSYNEQFF.

This chain connects TRBV5-5 to TRBJ1-6, with 8 bases fitting TRBD1. Germline V gene lookup returns CDR1 SGHKS and CDR2 YYEKEE (reference sequence). With 2 bases clipped from V and 7 bases from J, the junction kept 2 bases outside the gene matches. This CDR3 is 14 amino acids long. The CDR3 DNA reads TGTGCCAGCAGCTTTTGGACAGGGAATTCACCCCTCCACTTT. Translated: CASSFWTGNSPLHF.

The chain combines TRBV9 with TRBJ1-1; 9 nucleotides line up with TRBD1. CDR1 and CDR2 (germline): SGDLS, YYNGEE. The CDR3 runs 15 residues. V dropped 0 bases and J dropped 5; count of bases not matched to a gene: 5. The CDR3, as DNA: TGTGCCAGCAGCGTAGAGGGACAGGGTTTTACTGAAGCTTTCTTT. It specifies CASSVEGQGFTEAFF.

This chain joins TRBV5-4 and TRBJ1-4, with D unresolved. The length of the CDR3 is 15 residues. Between the trimmed V and J ends, which lost 0 bases and 6 bases, there was a span of 12 bases. Germline CDR1 is SGHNT and CDR2 is YYREEE (reference sequence). The CDR3 DNA reads TGTGCCAGCAGCTTGGGAGACGGAAGCGATGAAAAACTGTTTTTT. This codes for CASSLGDGSDEKLFF.

The chain uses TRBV6-1 and TRBJ1-5; 9 nucleotides line up with TRBD1. The CDR3 is 16 amino acids. The germline V gene has CDR1 MNHNS and CDR2 SASEGT. The ends lost 8 bases at V and 4 bases at J; junction bases unmatched: 12. The CDR3 region is CASRGRSGTGNQPQHF. DNA for the CDR3: TGTGCCAGCCGTGGCCGCTCCGGGACAGGGAATCAGCCCCAGCATTTT.